This T cell receptor beta chain derives from a study of monozygotic twins with inflammatory bowel disease. Findings of the study overall: In the analysis, different T cell subtypes could not be told apart. Treatment differences in immunosuppression may have added variability to the repertoires of patients. Patients with IBD had less TCRbeta diversity (inverse Simpson) than their healthy co-twins.

Each of the TCR libraries took 3500 ng of total RNA. TCRdb processed the 5' RACE reads again and assigns one entry to each CDR3 protein, with no DNA. This listing includes around 410,000 distinct CDR3 sequences. With regard to this clonotype: Its antigen remains unidentified.

Germline values: CDR1 MDHEN, CDR2 SYDVKM. This CDR3 is 17 amino acids long. This TCR derives from a human donor with ulcerative colitis or Crohn's disease, or a healthy co-twin of an affected twin (not recorded which). The material sequenced was blood. The chain joins TRBV28 to TRBJ1-1; TCRdb proposes TRBD1, but this gene call is untestable without DNA. The CDR3 is CASRESSGGHRNTEAFF.